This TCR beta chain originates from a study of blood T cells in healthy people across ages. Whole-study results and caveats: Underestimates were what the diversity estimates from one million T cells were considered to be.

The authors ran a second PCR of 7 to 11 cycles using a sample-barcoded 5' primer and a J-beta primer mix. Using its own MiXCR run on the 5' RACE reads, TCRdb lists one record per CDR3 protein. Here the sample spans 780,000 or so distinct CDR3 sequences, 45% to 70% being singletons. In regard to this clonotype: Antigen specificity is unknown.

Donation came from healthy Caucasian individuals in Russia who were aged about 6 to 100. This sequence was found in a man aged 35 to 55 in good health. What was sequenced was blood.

The CDR3 region is CASSVATGQNIQYF. The CDR3 DNA reads TGCGCCAGCAGCGTGGCCACGGGCCAAAACATTCAGTACTTC. This chain uses TRBV5-1 with TRBJ2-4; D remains unclear. Trimming removed 4 bases from V and 5 bases from J, with 13 bases in between. Germline V gene sequence: CDR1 SGHRS, CDR2 YFSETQ. The CDR3 extends over 14 amino acids.